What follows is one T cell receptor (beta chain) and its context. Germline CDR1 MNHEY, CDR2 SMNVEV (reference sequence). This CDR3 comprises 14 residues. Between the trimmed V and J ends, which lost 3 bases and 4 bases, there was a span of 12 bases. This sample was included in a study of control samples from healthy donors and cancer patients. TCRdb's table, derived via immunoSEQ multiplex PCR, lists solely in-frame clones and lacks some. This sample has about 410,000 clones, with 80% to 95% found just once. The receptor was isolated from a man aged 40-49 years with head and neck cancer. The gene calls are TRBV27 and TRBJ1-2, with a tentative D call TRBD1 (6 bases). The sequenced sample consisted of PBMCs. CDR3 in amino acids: CASSFQGGFYGYTF. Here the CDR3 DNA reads TGTGCCAGCAGTTTTCAAGGGGGATTCTATGGCTACACCTTC.